This T cell receptor (beta chain) was retrieved from a study of T cell responses to AZD1222 COVID-19 vaccine. Study conclusions and caveats: Of spike-specific TCRs, nearly half reportedly target regions left unmutated in variants. Spike-spanning, vaccine-associated CD4 TCRs were dominant at 160-218 and 743-854.

Here immunoSEQ multiplex PCR was the method, and the copy in TCRdb shows in-frame clones only, minus some. The profile covers around 75,000 clones, with approximately 90% appearing a single time and approximately 11% taken by the ten largest. This CDR3 has 15 amino acids. V lost 5 bases and J 5 bases, leaving 18 bases between the germline ends. Per the germline V gene, CDR1 is MNHEY and CDR2 is SVGAGI. Comments on this clone: What it binds is not known.

The receptor comes from an adult who received the MenACWY meningococcal vaccine as a control. The material sequenced was peripheral blood, taken 28 days after the second dose of the MenACWY control vaccine. The gene calls are TRBV6-5 and TRBJ1-1; D gene ambiguous. In DNA, the CDR3 is TGTGCCAGCAGTCCCACTGTACGGGGTTGGACTGAAGCTTTCTTT. It is translated as CASSPTVRGWTEAFF.